This T cell receptor (beta chain) was documented in a study of blood T cell repertoires in COVID-19. Study-level information: PBMCs, B-cell-depleted T cells, or T cells provided the cDNA or gDNA that made up the material.

The study drew participants aged about 18 to 95 years from 20 to 30 US areas. The CDR3 runs to 11 residues. V lost 6 bases, J lost 7 bases, and 12 bases lay in between. Germline CDR1 is DFQATT and CDR2 is SNEGSKA (reference sequence). The assay was immunoSEQ multiplex PCR, and TCRdb's table has in-frame clones only and misses some. The table lists 250,000 or so clones, about 80% of them singletons. The TCR originated in a man aged 50 to 59 who had recovered from COVID-19. The chain has TRBV20-1 and TRBJ1-2; D remains ambiguous. Source material: PBMCs or T cells enriched from blood (not recorded which). The CDR3: CSASDGSGYTF. The CDR3 region has the DNA TGCAGTGCCAGCGACGGGAGTGGCTACACCTTC.